Given below is one TCR beta chain in context. Its antigen is as yet unknown. These data originate in a study of CD8 T cells in Susac syndrome. Whole-study results and caveats: CD4+ T cell repertoires in Susac syndrome lacked clonal expansion.

Reverse transcription of 0.5 to 1 ug RNA was performed with random hexamers. Amplification of TCR beta CDR3 across 54 Vbeta and 13 Jbeta was performed with immunoSEQ multiplex PCR. TCRdb redid the calling of the immunoSEQ multiplex PCR reads with MiXCR, one entry per CDR3 protein. The repertoire holds some 77,000 distinct CDR3 sequences, with 93% as singletons. Sequencing of TCR beta, carried out with a high-throughput approach, was applied to CD8+ and CD4+ T cells from the blood. Patients with Susac syndrome met the recently defined diagnostic criteria for definite or probable disease. Looked up from germline, CDR1 is SGHRS and CDR2 is YFSETQ. The CDR3 has 15 amino acids. V was pared by 4 bases and J by 11 bases, with 12 bases of the junction left unmatched.

The sequenced sample consisted of CD4+ T cells from PBMCs. This TCR derives from a human donor with Susac syndrome. The chain couples TRBV5-1 to TRBJ1-6, with 7 bases that match TRBD1. CDR3 sequence reads: CASSPRQGREAPLHF. The CDR3 bases are TGCGCCAGCAGCCCTCGACAGGGAAGAGAGGCACCCCTCCACTTT.